The rows below give T cell receptor beta chains drawn from one sample of a study of regulatory T cells in long-lasting Graves disease. TCRdb fed the multiplex PCR reads into MiXCR, producing one record per CDR3 protein. Here the sample spans 500,000 to 700,000 distinct CDR3 sequences, roughly 30% being singletons. Sequencing used peripheral blood mononuclear cells (PBMCs), obtained when the disease was refractory, from a patient treated with antithyroid drugs. Source of these receptors: a female donor with Graves disease. The CDR3 runs from the conserved cysteine through the conserved F or W. D genes are given only for firm matches. Only part of the rows carry a size: once, few, many, or a class if the clone is expanded.

j_call,clone_size,d_call,v_call,cdr3_nt,cdr3_aa
TRBJ1-6,many,TRBD1,TRBV2,TGTGCCAGCAGTGAAGCGGGACAGGGCACCGAACCCCTCCACTTT,CASSEAGQGTEPLHF
TRBJ2-2,NA,TRBD2,TRBV14,TGTGCCAGCAGCTACTCCCCGGGGGGACGACAGTTCACCGGGGAGCTGTTTTTT,CASSYSPGGRQFTGELFF
TRBJ2-7,few,TRBD1,TRBV30,TGTGCCTGGAGTAACAGGGGCTCCTACGAGCAGTACTTC,CAWSNRGSYEQYF
TRBJ1-2,NA,NA,TRBV28,TGTGCCAGCAGATCTGGACAGTGGGGATATGGCTACACCTTC,CASRSGQWGYGYTF
TRBJ1-5,few,NA,TRBV7-2,TGTGCCAGCAGCTTAGCGCGACTAAACAATCAGCCCCAGCATTTT,CASSLARLNNQPQHF
TRBJ1-5,once,TRBD1,TRBV27,TGTGCCAGCAGTGGGGACAGCCGATATAGCAATCAGCCCCAGCATTTT,CASSGDSRYSNQPQHF
TRBJ1-2,many,NA,TRBV2,TGTGCCAGCAGCGCAGATGTTTCTGGCTACACCTTC,CASSADVSGYTF
TRBJ2-7,many,TRBD2,TRBV11-2,TGTGCCAGCAGCTTAGTGTTAGCGGGAAGCTCCGAGCAGTACTTC,CASSLVLAGSSEQYF
TRBJ2-1,few,TRBD2,TRBV12-3/TRBV12-4,TGTGCCAGCAGTCCATCCCAACTAGCGAGAATTTACAATGAGCAGTTCTTC,CASSPSQLARIYNEQFF
TRBJ1-5,NA,NA,TRBV12-3/TRBV12-4,TGTGCCAGCAGTTTAGAAATACCGCCCCAGCATTTT,CASSLEIPPQHF
TRBJ1-5,NA,TRBD1,TRBV28,TGTGCCAGCAGTTTTCACAGGGACAGGGGGCCGAGCAATCAGCCCCAGCATTTT,CASSFHRDRGPSNQPQHF
TRBJ2-7,few,TRBD1,TRBV28,TGTGCCAGCTCCACCCCGACAGGGGCAGCCTACGAGCAGTACTTC,CASSTPTGAAYEQYF
TRBJ1-1,once,TRBD1,TRBV20-1,TGCAGTGCTAGAGATTGGGGTTCAGGGGGCACTGAAGCTTTCTTT,CSARDWGSGGTEAFF
TRBJ2-3,few,NA,TRBV28,TGTGCCAGCAGTGCGCCACGGCATAAGGCACAGGATACGCAGTATTTT,CASSAPRHKAQDTQYF
TRBJ2-7,many,NA,TRBV12-5,TGTGCCCCCGACCGGGCAGGCCGCTCCTACGAGCAGTACTTC,CAPDRAGRSYEQYF
TRBJ1-1,NA,NA,TRBV24-1,TGTGCCACCAGTGATAGTGTGGGTGAAGCTTTCTTT,CATSDSVGEAFF
TRBJ2-7,few,TRBD1,TRBV7-9,TGTGCCAGCAGCACACTACAGGGGGCGGACGAGCAGTACTTC,CASSTLQGADEQYF